The clone carrying this T cell receptor beta chain appeared many times. Specified time point: newly diagnosed GD, antithyroid drugs for less than 3 months. Extracted PBMC RNA gave rise to the TCR library. Researchers made TCR beta libraries by using iRepertoire HTBI primers and running Arm-PCR on CDR3 regions. TCRdb passed the multiplex PCR reads through MiXCR, listing each CDR3 protein once. The sample holds 350,000 to 550,000 distinct CDR3 sequences, about 15% seen once. CDR1 and CDR2 from the germline V gene are SGHKS and YYEKEE (reference sequence). The V and J ends lost 0 bases and 13 bases, in that order; junction bases with no gene match: 2. CDR3 length: 13 amino acids. The source of the sample is a study of regulatory T cells in long-lasting Graves disease. This sample was also put to use in a study of T cells in Graves' hyperthyroidism and ophthalmopathy.

V and J are TRBV5-5 and TRBJ1-6; 9 bases align to TRBD1. The material was peripheral blood mononuclear cells (PBMCs), obtained at new diagnosis, from a patient treated with antithyroid drugs. This clonotype was sampled from a woman aged 30 to 39 with Graves disease. The DNA of the CDR3 is TGTGCCAGCAGCTTGGGGGACAGGGTTCCCCTCCACTTT. The encoded protein is CASSLGDRVPLHF.